The 18 T cell receptor beta chains in this list originate from one sample, sequenced in a study of T cells in Graves' hyperthyroidism and ophthalmopathy (dated by TCRdb to the late 2010s). The library relied on multiplex PCR. Instrument on record: Illumina HiSeq 2000. Amplification of TCR beta CDR3 regions was carried out from RNA transcripts. The TCR CDR3 was subjected to a first round of RT-PCR using the HTBI primer set and the Qiagen OneStep RT-PCR kit. TCRdb reworked the public reads: Q25 trimming with fastp, MiXCR clone assembly, productive beta chains retained. One record per CDR3 amino acid sequence lists the most common genes and DNA. This sample holds roughly 420,000 distinct CDR3 sequences; approximately 13% were observed only once. Of the sample, 5% to 6% is held by the ten largest clones. The sample consisted of blood. These receptors were collected from a young woman with Graves' hyperthyroidism.

This clonotype has just a few counts. This chain joins TRBV12-3 or TRBV12-4 and TRBJ1-3; D ambiguous. Trimming took off 1 base at V and 6 bases at J, with 7 bases between the two ends. CDR3 length: 13 residues. The CDR3 sequence is CASSLVGINTIYF. In nucleotides, the CDR3 is TGTGCCAGCAGTTTAGTCGGCATAAACACCATATATTTT.

This clonotype was counted only a few times. The chain has TRBV4-1 and TRBJ2-5; 9 bases map to TRBD1. There are 16 residues in the CDR3. The V and J ends lost 0 bases and 2 bases, in that order; junction bases with no gene match: 4. Germline V lookup: CDR1 MGHRA, CDR2 YSYEKL. The CDR3 DNA follows: TGCGCCAGCAGCCAAGACGGGACAGGGCAGCAAGAGACCCAGTACTTC. Translation: CASSQDGTGQQETQYF.

The rearrangement uses TRBV9 and TRBJ1-1, with D possibly being TRBD1 (6 bases). In germline, CDR1 is SGDLS, CDR2 YYNGEE. V lost 3 bases and J 3 bases, leaving 18 bases between the germline ends. This CDR3 spans 16 amino acids. The CDR3 DNA follows: TGTGCCAGCAGCGCTCCGGACGGGGGGCCGGACACTGAAGCTTTCTTT. Its protein is CASSAPDGGPDTEAFF.

The chain carries TRBV9 and TRBJ2-1; the match to TRBD1 covers 7 bases. The length of the CDR3 is 15 residues. Germline V gene lookup returns CDR1 SGDLS and CDR2 YYNGEE. V dropped 1 base and J dropped 3; count of bases not matched to a gene: 4. Here the CDR3 DNA reads TGTGCCAGCAGCGTACGTGGGACAGTCTACAATGAGCAGTTCTTC. Translating it yields CASSVRGTVYNEQFF.

This clonotype was detected many times. V gene TRBV4-1 combines with J gene TRBJ2-1; 13 positions agree with TRBD2. The CDR3 runs 15 residues. CDR1 and CDR2 (germline): MGHRA, YSYEKL. V shed 1 base, J shed 9 bases, and the junction held 3 bases outside the gene matches. The DNA of the CDR3 is TGCGCCAGCAGCCAAGGGACTAGCGGGAGTAGTGAGCAGTTCTTC. It encodes CASSQGTSGSSEQFF.

In its sample, this clonotype was seen many times. The genes are TRBV7-9 and TRBJ2-7, with D perhaps matching TRBD2 (5 bases). V dropped 2 bases and J dropped 3 bases, with 11 bases sitting between them. CDR3 length: 14 amino acids. Germline V gives CDR1 SEHNR, CDR2 FQNEAQ (reference sequence). CDR3 sequence: CASSLFGDDYEQYF. CDR3 coding DNA: TGTGCCAGCAGCTTATTCGGGGATGACTACGAGCAGTACTTC.

The chain couples TRBV25-1 to TRBJ1-6; D is possibly TRBD1 (6 bases). The CDR3 contains 12 residues. The V gene's germline CDR1 is MGHDK and CDR2 SYGVNS. V was pared by 2 bases and J by 14 bases, with 10 bases between. The CDR3 protein is CASSEQGRALHF. The CDR3 DNA is TGTGCCAGCAGTGAACAGGGGCGGGCCCTCCACTTT.

This clonotype has at least ten counts. This rearrangement joins TRBV30 to TRBJ2-7; perhaps TRBD2 as D (5 bases). V was cut by 1 base and J by 2 bases, with 6 bases left in between. CDR1 and CDR2 from the germline V gene are GTSNPN and SVGIG (reference sequence). The CDR3 totals 12 residues. The CDR3: CAWSAGTYEQYF. CDR3 coding DNA: TGTGCCTGGAGTGCGGGGACCTACGAGCAGTACTTC.

This clonotype was found many times. A much larger clone differs by one base, so this may be a read error. The chain carries TRBV5-5 and TRBJ2-7; 11 nucleotides align to TRBD2. CDR1 is SGHKS and CDR2 is YYEKEE in the germline V gene (reference sequence). The CDR3 has 15 amino acids. Trimming at V came to 4 bases and at J to 1 base, leaving 4 bases not matched to a gene. The CDR3 DNA is TGTGCCAGCAGCCTTTTAGCGGGAGGGTCCTACGAGCAGTACTTC. This sequence encodes CASSLLAGGSYEQYF.

This clonotype has a single count. The chain employs TRBV6-5 and TRBJ2-1; 9 positions agree with TRBD1. Germline V gene sequence: CDR1 MNHEY, CDR2 SVGAGI. V was clipped by 5 bases and J by 6 bases; unmatched bases: 14. The CDR3 has 17 amino acids. The CDR3 DNA reads TGTGCCAGCAGTCTACGCCTACAGGGGGCGCGGTCCAATGAGCAGTTCTTC. This encodes CASSLRLQGARSNEQFF.

In this sample, this clonotype turned up many times. The genes are TRBV2 and TRBJ2-7; TRBD2 matches at 10 bases. CDR1 and CDR2 (germline): SNHLY, FYNNEI. The CDR3 spans 16 residues. The junction had 7 bases not matched to a gene; V was cut back by 4 bases and J by 1 base. CDR3 coding DNA: TGTGCCAGCAGTGTGGTAGCGGGAGGTGGGTCCTACGAGCAGTACTTC. Protein: CASSVVAGGGSYEQYF.

The chain joins TRBV5-1 to TRBJ2-3; 13 nucleotides match TRBD2. The V and J ends lost 0 bases and 4 bases, in that order; junction bases with no gene match: 8. This CDR3 region has 18 residues. Germline V lookup: CDR1 SGHRS, CDR2 YFSETQ. Here the CDR3 reads CASSLVSRTSGSADTQYF. The CDR3 DNA reads as TGCGCCAGCAGCTTGGTATCCCGGACTAGCGGGAGTGCAGATACGCAGTATTTT.

This clonotype was found a few times. The chain recombines TRBV12-3 or TRBV12-4 with TRBJ2-2, with 8 bases matching TRBD2. The CDR3 contains 16 residues. Trimming took 6 bases from V and 5 from J; bases not matched to a gene: 11. CDR3 region: CASRKTAGVGTGELFF. The CDR3 DNA sequence: TGTGCCAGCAGAAAAACAGCGGGAGTGGGTACCGGGGAGCTGTTTTTT.

The rearrangement uses TRBV20-1 and TRBJ2-7; 12 bases are shared with TRBD2. CDR3 length equals 16 residues. The germline V gene encodes CDR1 DFQATT and CDR2 SNEGSKA (reference sequence). V trimming: 3 bases; J trimming: 4 bases; junction bases outside the gene matches: 10. CDR3 in DNA: TGCAGTGCTAGCGCTAGCGGGAGGGCCATGAGTTACGAGCAGTACTTC. Translating it yields CSASASGRAMSYEQYF.

This sequence joins TRBV2 and TRBJ2-7, with TRBD2 identical over 9 bases. This CDR3 has 13 amino acids. Germline values: CDR1 SNHLY, CDR2 FYNNEI. The V and J ends lost 6 bases and 4 bases, in that order; junction bases with no gene match: 4. CDR3 residues: CASRTSGVYEQYF. For the CDR3, the DNA is TGTGCCAGCAGGACTAGCGGAGTTTACGAGCAGTACTTC.

This clonotype showed up many times. The chain links TRBV2 to TRBJ2-7; D is possibly TRBD2 (6 bases). With 0 bases removed from V and 7 bases from J, the gap between germline ends came to 10 bases. This CDR3 is 13 amino acids long. Germline loops: CDR1 SNHLY, CDR2 FYNNEI. CDR3 region: CASSEAGGGEQYF. The DNA for the CDR3 is TGTGCCAGCAGTGAAGCCGGGGGTGGAGAGCAGTACTTC. Based on the CDR3 plus reference TRBV2 and TRBJ2-7, the full variable domain is EPEVTQTPSHQVTQMGQEVILRCVPISNHLYFYWYRQILGQKVEFLVSFYNNEISEKSEIFDDQFSVERPDGSNFTLKIRSTKLEDSAMYFCASSEAGGGEQYFGPGTRLTVT.

This clonotype has more than one count but fewer than ten. The rearrangement joins TRBV3-1 to TRBJ1-3; maybe TRBD1 (6 bases). In germline, CDR1 is LGHDT, CDR2 YNNKEL (reference sequence). V was trimmed by 1 base and J by 1 base, leaving 8 bases between them. The CDR3 runs to 15 residues. The CDR3 nucleotides read TGTGCCAGCAGCCAAGTCGGGACATCTGGAAACACCATATATTTT. Amino acid sequence: CASSQVGTSGNTIYF. Using reference TRBV3-1 and TRBJ1-3 for the parts outside the CDR3, the full variable domain is DTAVSQTPKYLVTQMGNDKSIKCEQNLGHDTMYWYKQDSKKFLKIMFSYNNKELIINETVPNRFSPKSPDKAHLNLHINSLELGDSAVYFCASSQVGTSGNTIYFGEGSWLTVV.

Turning to this clonotype: A read error may explain this, as a much larger clone is one base away. V gene TRBV7-9 combines with J gene TRBJ2-1, with TRBD2 identical over 11 bases. The J call may be in error: the DNA end matches TRBJ2-7 better. Germline lookup yields CDR1 SEHNR and CDR2 FQNEAQ (reference sequence). The CDR3 consists of 16 residues. The chain's CDR3 is CASSPGTSGPYNEQYF. The CDR3 DNA is TGTGCCAGCAGCCCCGGGACTAGCGGCCCGTACAATGAGCAGTACTTC.